The present TCR beta chain was sequenced within a study of lymphopenia after photon versus proton radiotherapy. Points from the study as a whole: Relative stability marked proton patients; photon patients lost diversity and naive cells.

The CDR3 runs 16 residues. The germline CDR1 and CDR2 sequences are SGHRS and YFSETQ. V lost 4 bases, J lost 4 bases, and 18 bases lay in between. Regarding this clone: The antigen is unknown.

Assay: immunoSEQ multiplex PCR; the TCRdb copy retains only in-frame clones and omits some. This table holds around 30,000 clones, nearly 90% found once. This specimen was peripheral blood, taken from a patient treated with proton-based radiotherapy. This clonotype originated in a woman aged 70 to 79 with pancreatic cancer. Some clones in this sample may be carry-over from other donors' samples. This sequence joins TRBV5-1 and TRBJ2-1; D might be TRBD2 (5 bases). The CDR3 loop is CASSLDGVGVYNEQFF. CDR3 DNA: TGCGCCAGCAGCCTAGATGGGGTCGGGGTTTACAATGAGCAGTTCTTC.